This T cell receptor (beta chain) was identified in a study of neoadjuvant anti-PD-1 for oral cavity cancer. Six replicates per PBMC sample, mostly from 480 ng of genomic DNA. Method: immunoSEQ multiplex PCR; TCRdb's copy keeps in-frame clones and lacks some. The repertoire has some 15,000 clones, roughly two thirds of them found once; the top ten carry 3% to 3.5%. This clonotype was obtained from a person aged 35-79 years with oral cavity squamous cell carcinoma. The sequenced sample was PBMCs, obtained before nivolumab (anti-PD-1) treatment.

CDR3 region: CASSAGGPNSPLHF. CDR3 nucleotide sequence: TGTGCCAGCAGCGCCGGGGGGCCGAATTCACCCCTCCACTTT. The J gene is TRBJ1-6, the V gene TRBV6-4; possibly TRBD1 for D (6 bases). The CDR3 runs 14 residues. CDR1 is MRHNA, CDR2 SNTAGT, per germline. The V and J ends lost 6 bases and 7 bases respectively, with 13 bases between them.